Given below is one TCR beta chain in context. This clone's antigen is unknown. No per-base quality is available; no much larger clone lies one base away. The immunoSEQ Assay, a bias-controlled multiplex PCR, was used to amplify TCRbeta CDR3 regions from genomic DNA. Per the original workflow: The number of nucleated cells in each sample was estimated from the amplification of reference gene primers within the assay. To quantify the absolute abundance of each unique TCRbeta CDR3 rearrangement, sequence reads were collapsed and filtered. For each sample, productive Simpson clonality was calculated by taking the square root of Simpson's diversity index across productive rearrangements. This immuneACCESS table, as held by TCRdb, lists in-frame sequences with V and J called but not all clones. Of the missing ones, under half trace to an unresolved V gene in checked studies; the others have no known cause. D and trimming come from the DNA, and the V and J calls and clone size come from that table. In this sample the table shows some 380,000 clones, about 90% of which occur a single time. Roughly 1.4% of the sample rests with the top ten.

The source of the sample is a study of blood T cell repertoires in COVID-19 (TCRdb year 2020). Regarding the research as a whole: The collaborator samples originated in the United States, Italy and Spain and spanned the acute and convalescent phases of COVID-19. The prospective study material was composed of cDNA or gDNA derived from T cells, B-cell-depleted T cells, or PBMCs. Subjects who had been exposed to COVID-19, were actively infected with it, or had recovered from it provided the deeply sampled blood TCRbeta repertoires that made up the dataset. A freely available public database, intended as a resource for researchers studying the immune response to SARS-CoV-2, is where the repertoires were released. The samples were drawn from two sources: the first 160 participants of the ongoing ImmuneRACE study, and fewer than 1,500 subjects contributed by 6 global collaborators. Sample metadata almost always included a de-identified subject ID, COVID-19 status, age in years and sex. HLA class I and class II types, where available, came from metadata supplied by the sample provider rather than from assay-based typing.

Participants in the prospective study were enrolled through a virtual design, were aged roughly 18 to 90 years, and lived in 20 to 30 United States geographic areas. In the prospective study, participants were assigned to cohorts based on the clinical history participants reported in a screening survey and a study questionnaire. Recovered participants in ImmuneRACE Cohort 3 were defined by two consecutive negative NP/OP PCR tests, clearance by a healthcare professional, or resolution of symptoms. Mobile phlebotomists in the prospective study collected whole blood, serum and a nasopharyngeal or oropharyngeal swab from every participant. Over a roughly two-month period, participants in the prospective study had the option of providing additional blood draws and questionnaires. Before DNA extraction, prospective study blood samples were shipped either frozen or at room temperature. Study-level results and caveats: The quantity of clinical and demographic metadata differed by source and by participant and was supplied without curation.

Sequencing used PBMCs or T cells enriched from blood (not recorded which). The clonotype was recovered from a young man who had recovered from COVID-19.

The bases are TGTGCCAGCAGCGTAGGAGCTAGCGGGGGGACATACACCGGGGAGCTGTTTTTT. This codes for CASSVGASGGTYTGELFF. The V gene is TRBV9 and the J gene is TRBJ2-2, and TRBD2 aligns with 11 junction nucleotides. The germline V gene provides CDR1 SGDLS and CDR2 YYNGEE. The CDR3 has 18 amino acids, counting the end cysteine and phenylalanine. Solely the CDR3 DNA is kept, with 54 bases framed from the first base. Trimming takes 0 bases off V and 3 bases off J; junction bases not matched to a gene: 7.